This T cell receptor beta chain was captured by sequencing in a study of blood T cell repertoires in COVID-19. On the study more broadly: The study drew acute and convalescent COVID-19 samples from the United States, Italy and Spain. PBMCs, B-cell-depleted T cells, or T cells were the source of the cDNA or gDNA that made up the material.

Original methodology: The assay estimated nucleated cells by amplifying reference gene primers. Here immunoSEQ multiplex PCR was the method, and the copy in TCRdb shows in-frame clones only, minus some. That table gives V, J and clone size, and the DNA gave D and trimming. The data hold about 190,000 clones, with roughly 80% observed a single time. The germline V gene has CDR1 WSHSY and CDR2 SAAADI. Between the trimmed V and J ends, which lost 6 bases and 1 base, there was a span of 9 bases. The CDR3 is 14 amino acids. This receptor was identified in a man aged 45-65 years who had recovered from COVID-19. The J gene is TRBJ2-2, the V gene TRBV10-2; the D gene is possibly TRBD2 (5 bases). Sequencing was performed on peripheral blood. The CDR3 spells CASRDFLNTGELFF. In nucleotides, the CDR3 is TGCGCCAGCAGGGACTTCTTGAACACCGGGGAGCTGTTTTTT.